Reported below is one TCR beta chain. The antigen remains undetermined. These data come from a study of shared clonotypes between healthy human individuals. Overall study findings and caveats: Clonotype sharing across several donors was observed for roughly 5% of naive CD4 clonotypes.

Some clones are missing from TCRdb's copy, which holds only in-frame ones; the method was immunoSEQ multiplex PCR. The sample has about 79,000 clones, about 64% seen once. Germline-derived CDR1 and CDR2 are MDHEN and SYDVKM. The CDR3 is made up of 16 amino acids. Unmatched junction bases numbered 4, after V lost 4 bases and J lost 2 bases. The receptor comes from a man aged 25-45 years in good health. The chain carries TRBV28 and TRBJ1-3, with 11 bases lining up with TRBD1. Sequenced material: memory CD8+ T cells sorted from blood. As for subset: CD45RO+ cells pooled with CCR7-negative TemRA cells. The chain's CDR3 is CASSSRTGGAGNTIYF. The CDR3 region has the DNA TGTGCCAGCAGTTCCAGGACAGGGGGCGCTGGAAACACCATATATTTT. Full variable domain (missing parts from reference TRBV28 and TRBJ1-3): DVKVTQSSRYLVKRTGEKVFLECVQDMDHENMFWYRQDPGLGLRLIYFSYDVKMKEKGDIPEGYSVSREKKERFSLILESASTNQTSMYLCASSSRTGGAGNTIYFGEGSWLTVV.